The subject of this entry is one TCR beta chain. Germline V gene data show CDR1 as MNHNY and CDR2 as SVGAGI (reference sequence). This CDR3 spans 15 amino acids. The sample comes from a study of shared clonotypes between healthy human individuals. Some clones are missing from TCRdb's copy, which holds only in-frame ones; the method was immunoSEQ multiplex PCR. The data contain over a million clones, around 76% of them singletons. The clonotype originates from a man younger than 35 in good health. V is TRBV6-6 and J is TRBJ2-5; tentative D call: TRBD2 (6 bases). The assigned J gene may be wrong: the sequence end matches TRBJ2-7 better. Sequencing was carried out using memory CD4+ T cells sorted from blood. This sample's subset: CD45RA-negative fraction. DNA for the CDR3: TGTGCCAGCAGTCCCGGCGGGGCTACCTCCTACGAGCAGTACTTC. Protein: CASSPGGATSYEQYF.